The T cell receptor beta chain described here comes from a study of blood T cells in healthy people across ages. To note about this clonotype: The target antigen is unknown.

The V gene's germline CDR1 is SQVTM and CDR2 ANQGSEA. The CDR3 runs to 13 residues. V was pared by 1 base and J by 13 bases, with 19 bases between. A second PCR, run for 7 to 11 cycles, used a sample-barcoded 5' primer plus a J-beta primer mix. TCRdb analysed the 5' RACE reads with MiXCR anew, one entry per CDR3 protein. Found here are about 1.7 million distinct CDR3 sequences, about 30% of them singletons; the top ten hold around 7.7%. Findings and caveats of the study: Per million T cells, the diversity of TCR beta decreased roughly linearly as age advanced.

The source is a woman aged 30 to 39 in good health. This rearrangement joins TRBV29-1 to TRBJ1-1, with D possibly TRBD1 on 6 matching bases. Sequenced material: blood. Written as DNA, the CDR3 is TGCAGCGTTGAAGTGGCAGGGGCCTCTCCAGTTTTCTTT. This encodes CSVEVAGASPVFF. Filled out from reference TRBV29-1 and TRBJ1-1, the complete variable domain reads SAVISQKPSRDICQRGTSLTIQCQVDSQVTMMFWYRQQPGQSLTLIATANQGSEATYESGFVIDKFPISRPNLTFSTLTVSNMSPEDSSIYLCSVEVAGASPVFFGQGTRLTVV.